Included here is one T cell receptor beta chain sequence, with context. Antigen: not known. The length of the CDR3 is 13 residues. V gave up 7 bases and J gave up 1 base, with 14 bases separating them. Germline V gene lookup returns CDR1 DFQATT and CDR2 SNEGSKA (reference sequence). Primers used in a second PCR of about 7 to 11 cycles were a sample-barcoded 5' primer and a J-beta primer mix. No fewer than 2.5 million CDR3-containing paired-end reads came from each sample. TCRdb processed the 5' RACE reads anew with MiXCR; each CDR3 protein has one entry. The repertoire holds 1.5 million to 2 million distinct CDR3 sequences, around 40% seen once, with under 30% in the top ten. This sample was included in a study of blood T cells in healthy people across ages. The study, taken as a whole, reports: The authors considered diversity estimates from one million T cells to be underestimates. The lack of PBMC sorting stopped any conclusive naive versus antigen-experienced comparison. Compared with aged donors, long-lived donors showed fewer expanded clones, suggesting selection.

The genes are TRBV20-1 and TRBJ2-7; D perhaps matches TRBD2 (6 bases). Specimen: blood. This TCR was sampled from a human donor in good health. The CDR3 DNA is TGCAGTGTAGCGGCTCCAAATTCCTACGAGCAGTACTTC. Protein: CSVAAPNSYEQYF.